Reported below is one TCR beta chain. The entry originates in a study of blood T cell repertoires in COVID-19. Study-level background: The samples span acute and convalescent COVID-19 from the United States, Italy and Spain. T cells, B-cell-depleted T cells, or PBMCs provided the cDNA or gDNA that served as material.

The authors' processing: How many nucleated cells were present was estimated from reference gene primer amplification. Measured with immunoSEQ multiplex PCR; TCRdb has only the in-frame clones, and not every one. The V and J calls and clone size were taken over from that table, and D and trimming were inferred from the DNA. The repertoire consists of roughly 220,000 clones, with roughly 75% occurring once and the leading ten covering less than 7%. CDR3 size: 15 residues. After removal of 6 bases from V and 4 bases from J, the junction contained 4 bases not matched to a gene. The germline CDR1 and CDR2 sequences are SQVTM and ANQGSEA.

This clonotype was sampled from a woman aged 70 to 79 with acute or convalescent COVID-19. The J gene is TRBJ2-3, the V gene TRBV29-1, with 16 bases matching TRBD2. The sequenced material came from peripheral blood. CDR3 amino acids: CSVRGLAGGPDTQYF. The CDR3 region has the DNA TGCAGCGTGAGGGGACTAGCGGGAGGGCCAGATACGCAGTATTTT.